Listed here is a single T cell receptor beta chain. Germline V gene sequence: CDR1 SGHNT, CDR2 YYREEE (reference sequence). The V segment lost 4 bases and the J segment 6 bases; nucleotides outside the gene matches: 9. CDR3 length equals 15 residues. Cells defined as naive were viable CD3+CD4+ or CD3+CD8+ and CCR7+CD45RA+CD45RO-CD95-CD27+CD28+. Data came from immunoSEQ multiplex PCR; TCRdb stores just in-frame clones and leaves some out. This table holds around 23,000 clones, approximately 98% found once. The sample belongs to a study of T cells after posttransplantation cyclophosphamide. This TCR came from a man aged 40-49 years in good health, CMV-negative, and a related stem cell transplant donor. The sequenced sample consisted of naive CD8+ T cells sorted from PBMCs. The chain couples TRBV5-4 to TRBJ1-2; 10 nucleotides align to TRBD1. In DNA, the CDR3 is TGTGCCAGCAGCGACAACCGACAGGGGGCGGATGGCTACACCTTC. Residues: CASSDNRQGADGYTF.